Each of the 3 T cell receptor beta chains below was sequenced from the same sample in a study of graft-versus-host responses after intestinal transplantation. Investigators treated the graft tissue so that it released intraepithelial and lamina propria lymphocytes. Using immunoSEQ multiplex PCR, the repertoire was profiled, and TCRdb retains in-frame clones only, with some absent. This table holds fewer than 15,000 clones, 65% to 70% found once. The material sequenced was ileum tissue, taken approximately 670 days after intestinal transplantation. These receptors were taken from a human patient who received an intestinal transplant, so some T cells may come from the graft donor.

This rearrangement joins TRBV6-1 to TRBJ1-1, with D possibly being TRBD1 (5 bases). Germline-derived CDR1 and CDR2 are MNHNS and SASEGT. The CDR3 loop spans 13 amino acids. V lost 5 bases and J 1 base, leaving 8 bases between the germline ends. The CDR3 sequence: CASSQGRNTEAFF. CDR3 in DNA: TGTGCCAGCAGTCAGGGAAGGAACACTGAAGCTTTCTTT.

This chain links TRBV19 with TRBJ1-3; D not resolved. Germline V CDR1 and CDR2: LNHDA, SQIVND (reference sequence). The V gene lost 4 bases and the J gene lost 3 bases, with 10 bases spanning the gap. The length of the CDR3 is 14 residues. CDR3 nucleotide sequence: TGTGCCAGTAGTACTCGGGAGATTGGAAACACCATATATTTT. Its protein is CASSTREIGNTIYF.

The V gene is TRBV4-3, the J gene TRBJ2-6; TRBD1 agrees at 7 bases. CDR1 and CDR2 from the germline V gene are LGHNA and YSLEER. V trimming: 3 bases; J trimming: 0 bases; junction bases outside the gene matches: 8. CDR3 size: 18 residues. CDR3 sequence: CASSHKPAGGSGANVLTF. DNA of the CDR3: TGCGCCAGCAGCCACAAACCGGCAGGGGGCTCTGGGGCCAACGTCCTGACTTTC.